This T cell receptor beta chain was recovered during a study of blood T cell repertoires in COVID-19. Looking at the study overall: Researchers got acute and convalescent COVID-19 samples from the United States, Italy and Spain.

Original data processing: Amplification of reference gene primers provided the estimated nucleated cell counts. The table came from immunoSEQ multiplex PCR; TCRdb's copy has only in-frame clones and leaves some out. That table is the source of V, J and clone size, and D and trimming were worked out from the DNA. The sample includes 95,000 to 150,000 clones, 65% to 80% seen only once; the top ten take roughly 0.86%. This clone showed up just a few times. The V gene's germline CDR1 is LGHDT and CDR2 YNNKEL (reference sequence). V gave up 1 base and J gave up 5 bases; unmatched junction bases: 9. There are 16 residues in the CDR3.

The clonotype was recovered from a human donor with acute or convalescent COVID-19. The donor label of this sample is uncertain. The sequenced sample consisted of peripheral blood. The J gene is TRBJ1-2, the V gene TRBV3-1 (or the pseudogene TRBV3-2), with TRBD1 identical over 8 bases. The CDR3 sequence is CASSQGPRDRKYGYTF. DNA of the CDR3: TGTGCCAGCAGCCAAGGGCCCCGGGACAGGAAATATGGCTACACCTTC.